One and the same sample provided the 15 T cell receptor beta chains below, sequenced in a study of shared clonotypes between healthy human individuals. Profiled with immunoSEQ multiplex PCR; TCRdb holds only in-frame clones, not every one. The table records about 1 million clones, roughly 80% of them present only once. The sample comprised memory CD4+ T cells sorted from blood. Subset of the sample: CD45RA-negative fraction. These receptors came from a man between 18 and 29 years old in good health.

This sequence joins TRBV2 and TRBJ1-6; D might be TRBD1 (5 bases). Germline V gives CDR1 SNHLY, CDR2 FYNNEI. There are 14 residues in the CDR3. V was clipped by 7 bases and J by 6 bases, with 13 bases between them. The CDR3 spells CASILGGSNSPLHF. In DNA, the CDR3 is TGTGCCAGCATCCTCGGGGGATCTAATTCACCCCTCCACTTT.

The J gene is TRBJ2-7, the V gene TRBV7-9; D possibly corresponds to TRBD1 (5 bases). The germline gives CDR1 SEHNR, CDR2 FQNEAQ (reference sequence). The germline V and J ends were trimmed by 5 bases and 0 bases, with 14 bases remaining between them. The CDR3 is 15 amino acids. The CDR3 protein is CASSTGPESSYEQYF. CDR3 in DNA: TGTGCCAGCAGCACAGGTCCAGAAAGCTCCTACGAGCAGTACTTC.

The V gene is TRBV5-6, the J gene TRBJ2-2; 8 positions agree with TRBD1. The CDR3 consists of 15 residues. The V gene end was trimmed by 3 bases and the J gene end by 5 bases; junction bases not matched to a gene: 6. From germline, CDR1 is SGHDT and CDR2 YYEEEE. This chain's CDR3 is CASSSDRGRTGELFF. In nucleotides, the CDR3 is TGTGCCAGCAGCTCCGACAGGGGTAGGACCGGGGAGCTGTTTTTT.

The chain carries TRBV7-9 and TRBJ2-1, with 9 nucleotides matching TRBD2. The CDR3 runs to 15 residues. The V segment lost 7 bases and the J segment 6 bases; nucleotides outside the gene matches: 10. Germline V gene data show CDR1 as SEHNR and CDR2 as FQNEAQ (reference sequence). CDR3 DNA sequence: TGTGCCAGCACGGGACTAGCCCTAGGTACCAATGAGCAGTTCTTC. Translated, it gives CASTGLALGTNEQFF.

This sequence joins TRBV18 and TRBJ2-6; D unclear. CDR1 and CDR2 (germline): KGHSH, LQKENI. The CDR3 length is 14 residues. V lost 3 bases, J lost 0 bases, and 3 bases lay in between. DNA for the CDR3: TGTGCCAGCTCACCCGCCTCTGGGGCCAACGTCCTGACTTTC. Encoded protein: CASSPASGANVLTF.

This clone was seen more than once but under ten times. Its ends do not fully match the called genes, so a read error is possible. The CDR3 nucleotides read TGTGCCAGCAGAGAAGAGACAGGAGGGGGCTACACCTTC. This sequence encodes CASREETGGGYTF. The rearrangement joins TRBV6-1 to TRBJ1-2; maybe TRBD1 (6 bases). This CDR3 has 13 residues. Germline loops: CDR1 MNHNS, CDR2 SASEGT.

The rearrangement links TRBV7-2 to TRBJ2-7; D remains unclear. From germline, CDR1 is SGHTA and CDR2 FQGNSA. V was clipped by 1 base and J by 6 bases, with 4 bases between them. The CDR3 spans 11 residues. In nucleotides, the CDR3 is TGTGCCAGCAGCTTAGTCATCGAGCAGTACTTC. Protein: CASSLVIEQYF.

This clone was detected once. The chain uses TRBV2 and TRBJ1-1, with 9 positions matching TRBD1. Per germline, CDR1 SNHLY and CDR2 FYNNEI. V trimming: 4 bases; J trimming: 6 bases; junction bases outside the gene matches: 6. This CDR3 is 14 amino acids long. In DNA form, the CDR3 reads TGTGCCAGCAGTGTGGGACAGGGCGGGTCTGAAGCTTTCTTT. As protein: CASSVGQGGSEAFF.

CDR3 nucleotide sequence: TGCGCCAGCAGCCTCGATCTGGGGGCAGGTGGGGAGCTGTTTTTT. It yields the protein CASSLDLGAGGELFF. The V and J genes are TRBV5-1 and TRBJ2-2, with D perhaps TRBD1 (6 bases). Germline V gene data show CDR1 as SGHRS and CDR2 as YFSETQ. This CDR3 comprises 15 residues. The V end was cut by 4 bases, the J end by 8 bases, with 18 bases between. Filled out from reference TRBV5-1 and TRBJ2-2, the complete variable domain reads KAGVTQTPRYLIKTRGQQVTLSCSPISGHRSVSWYQQTPGQGLQFLFEYFSETQRNKGNFPGRFSGRQFSNSRSEMNVSTLELGDSALYLCASSLDLGAGGELFFGEGSRLTVL.

This chain connects TRBV5-6 to TRBJ2-7; D perhaps matches TRBD2 (5 bases). This CDR3 is 14 amino acids long. V was pared by 5 bases and J by 2 bases, with 14 bases between. CDR1 SGHDT and CDR2 YYEEEE come from the germline V gene. This chain's CDR3 is CASSPAGFPYEQYF. The CDR3, as DNA: TGTGCCAGCAGTCCGGCGGGTTTTCCCTACGAGCAGTACTTC. Full variable domain (remainder filled in from reference TRBV5-6 and TRBJ2-7): DAGVTQSPTHLIKTRGQQVTLRCSPKSGHDTVSWYQQALGQGPQFIFQYYEEEERQRGNFPDRFSGHQFPNYSSELNVNALLLGDSALYLCASSPAGFPYEQYFGPGTRLTVT.

The CDR3 region has the DNA TGTGCCAGCAGCCGCCCAGGGTTGTACCAAGAGACCCAGTACTTC. As protein: CASSRPGLYQETQYF. The chain uses TRBV5-6 and TRBJ2-5; the D gene is possibly TRBD1 (5 bases). The V gene lost 4 bases and the J gene lost 0 bases, with 13 bases spanning the gap. The CDR3 extends over 15 amino acids. Germline lookup yields CDR1 SGHDT and CDR2 YYEEEE.

The chain couples TRBV28 to TRBJ1-3, with D perhaps matching TRBD1 (5 bases). V was pared by 3 bases and J by 11 bases, with 11 bases between. Germline loops: CDR1 MDHEN, CDR2 SYDVKM. The CDR3 has 12 amino acids. The CDR3 DNA reads TGTGCCAGCAGTTTTCGGGGGAGGGCCATATATTTT. Translated, it gives CASSFRGRAIYF.

A few counts support this clone. Other DNA sequences from this sample encode an identical CDR3 as well. This chain uses TRBV7-8 with TRBJ2-3; D not resolved. V was clipped by 1 base and J by 3 bases, with 2 bases between them. Germline V lookup: CDR1 SGHVS, CDR2 FQNEAQ. CDR3 length: 12 residues. The CDR3 protein is CASSLGTDTQYF. The DNA for the CDR3 is TGTGCCAGCAGCTTAGGTACAGATACGCAGTATTTT. Full variable domain (outside the CDR3, taken from reference TRBV7-8 and TRBJ2-3): GAGVSQSPRYKVAKRGQDVALRCDPISGHVSLFWYQQALGQGPEFLTYFQNEAQLDKSGLPSDRFFAERPEGSVSTLKIQRTQQEDSAVYLCASSLGTDTQYFGPGTRLTVL.

The rearrangement uses TRBV6-1 and TRBJ2-3, with TRBD2 as a possible D gene (7 bases). This CDR3 contains 15 residues. Germline assignment: CDR1 MNHNS and CDR2 SASEGT. Trimming took 6 bases from V and 0 from J, leaving 13 bases between them. The chain's CDR3 is CASRRGGVSTDTQYF. The CDR3, as DNA: TGTGCCAGCAGGAGGGGGGGGGTAAGCACAGATACGCAGTATTTT.

This clone has just a few counts. In DNA form, the CDR3 reads TGTGCCATCAGCCTTTCTAGCGGGGGCACCCCAGATACGCAGTATTTT. It codes for CAISLSSGGTPDTQYF. J is TRBJ2-3 and V is TRBV10-3; 10 bases fit TRBD2. The trim removed 6 bases at V and 4 bases at J, leaving 10 bases unmatched. There are 16 residues in the CDR3. Per germline, CDR1 ENHRY and CDR2 SYGVKD.